This entry describes one TCR beta chain. Per the original data handling: Nucleated cell counts were estimated from reference gene primer amplification. Assay: immunoSEQ multiplex PCR; the TCRdb copy retains only in-frame clones and omits some. V, J and clone size are those of that table, while D and trimming were read from the DNA. The sample has tens of thousands of clones; more than 80% are singletons. These data are taken from a study of blood T cell repertoires in COVID-19. Study-wide context: The United States, Italy and Spain supplied acute and convalescent COVID-19 samples. Sample material is recorded as cDNA or gDNA derived from T cells, B-cell-depleted T cells, or PBMCs.

This TCR was sampled from a man aged 55 to 70 with active or convalescent COVID-19. The sequenced sample was peripheral blood.

As DNA, the CDR3 is TGTGCCAGCAGCTTAGATGCGTGGGAGACCCAGTACTTC. Amino acids: CASSLDAWETQYF. The V and J genes are TRBV11-2 and TRBJ2-5; D uncertain. Trimming left V 0 bases short and J 5 bases short, with 7 bases between. In germline, CDR1 is SGHAT, CDR2 FQNNGV. The CDR3 contains 13 residues.